The sequence of this T cell receptor (beta chain) was determined in a study of cytomegalovirus exposure and HLA in healthy donors. The J segment lost 1 base and the V segment lost 5 bases, leaving 4 bases of the junction unmatched. Germline CDR1 and CDR2: SGHDN and FVKESK. The CDR3 extends over 15 amino acids. Remarks on this clone: What it recognizes is unknown.

The PCR was carried out with 60 Vbeta primers and 13 Jbeta primers. Clones were read by immunoSEQ multiplex PCR, and TCRdb kept only the in-frame ones, dropping some. The sample includes approximately 180,000 clones, almost 85% of them seen just once. Notes on the study in general: As a later analysis revealed, the rate of TCR association differed by HLA locus, with DRB1 most and HLA-C fewest.

The gene calls are TRBV14 and TRBJ2-5; 10 bases line up with TRBD1. Sequencing used PBMCs. This sequence originates from a girl between 10 and 17 years old in good health and CMV-seropositive. CDR3 sequence: CASSNRDRGQETQYF. The DNA of the CDR3 is TGTGCCAGCAGCAACCGGGACAGGGGCCAAGAGACCCAGTACTTC.